A selection of T cell receptor beta chains follows, all from one sample in a study of regulatory T cells in long-lasting Graves disease. TCRdb processed the multiplex PCR reads anew with MiXCR; each CDR3 protein has one entry. The table records a few hundred thousand distinct CDR3 sequences, roughly 21% of them present only once. The sequenced sample was peripheral blood mononuclear cells (PBMCs), obtained when the disease was refractory, from a patient treated with antithyroid drugs. The receptors stem from a female donor with Graves disease. CDR3s include the opening cysteine and the closing phenylalanine or tryptophan. Fields, in order: clone size, J gene, D gene, V gene, CDR3 DNA, CDR3 protein. The D gene is left open where the match is weak. Size values are once, few and many counts, or a class for expanded clones, and some rows have none.

>few|TRBJ2-7|NA|TRBV19
TGTGCCAGTAGTATAAACAGGGAGAACGGCGAGCAGTACTTC
CASSINRENGEQYF
>NA|TRBJ2-1|TRBD1|TRBV6-2/TRBV6-3
TGTGCCAGCAGCTTACAGGGGGACCAATCCTACAATGAGCAGTTCTTC
CASSLQGDQSYNEQFF
>few|TRBJ2-7|NA|TRBV11-2
TGTGCCAGCAGCTTAGTAGGCCCAGCCTCCTACGAGCAGTACTTC
CASSLVGPASYEQYF
>NA|TRBJ2-2|TRBD2|TRBV27
TGTGCCAGCAGTTTCGGCACTAGCGGGAGTGCCGGGGAGCTGTTTTTT
CASSFGTSGSAGELFF
>many|TRBJ1-5|NA|TRBV19
TGTGCCAGTAGTAAAGTCAATAGCAATCAGCCCCAGCATTTT
CASSKVNSNQPQHF
>NA|TRBJ1-1|TRBD1|TRBV18
TGTGCCAGCTCACCCGGACAGGGGGCTGGCACTGAAGCTTCCTTT
CASSPGQGAGTEASF
>NA|TRBJ2-7|NA|TRBV24-1
TGTGCCACCAGTGGGGGCGCAACCTACGAGCAGTACTTC
CATSGGATYEQYF
>NA|TRBJ2-3|NA|TRBV19
TGTGCCAGTAGTATTGTTATCTCGGATACGCAGTATTTT
CASSIVISDTQYF
>NA|TRBJ2-7|TRBD2|TRBV11-1
TGTGCCAGCAGCCCTCGGACTAGCGGGAGAGGCGCGGAGAACGAGCAGTACTTC
CASSPRTSGRGAENEQYF
>many|TRBJ1-2|NA|TRBV28
TGTGCCAGCAGAAAAGTAGCTGGTTATGGCTACACCTTC
CASRKVAGYGYTF
>many|TRBJ1-1|TRBD1|TRBV18
TGTGCCAGCTCACATTACCGGGACAGCTCACAAGGAACTGAAGCTTTCTTT
CASSHYRDSSQGTEAFF
>many|TRBJ2-5|NA|TRBV28
TGTGCCAGCAGTTTAAACCGGATGGGGACGTTAGAAGAGACCCAGTACTTC
CASSLNRMGTLEETQYF
>NA|TRBJ2-5|TRBD2|TRBV6-2/TRBV6-3
TGTGCCAGCAGTTACCCTCCTAGCGGAGAAGAGACCCAGTACTTC
CASSYPPSGEETQYF
>many|TRBJ2-2|NA|TRBV7-2
TGTGCCAGCACACAACCTAACACCGGGGAGCTGTTTTTT
CASTQPNTGELFF
>many|TRBJ2-5|NA|TRBV28
TGTGCCAGCAGTTTATTACCCCCGGGGGATCCAGTAGAGACCCAGTACTTC
CASSLLPPGDPVETQYF
>NA|TRBJ2-1|NA|TRBV7-2
TGTGCCAGCAGCTTTGACAGTCCGCCCAATGAGCAGTTCTTC
CASSFDSPPNEQFF
>many|TRBJ1-6|NA|TRBV20-1
TGCAGTGCTAGGAGGGCCGACAGAACGTACTCACCCCTCCACTTT
CSARRADRTYSPLHF
>many|TRBJ2-2|NA|TRBV7-2
TGTGCCAGCAGCTCTGGAGGGTGGCCCGGGGAGCTGTTTTTT
CASSSGGWPGELFF
>many|TRBJ1-4|NA|TRBV30
TGTGCCTGGAGTGGAACGGGTGAAAAACTGTTTTTT
CAWSGTGEKLFF
>NA|TRBJ2-7|TRBD2|TRBV9
TGCGCCAGCAGCCCGGGACTAGGGAGCTCCTACGAGCAGTACTTC
CASSPGLGSSYEQYF
>NA|TRBJ2-7|NA|TRBV20-1
TGCAGTGCCCCCGGAGGACGGTGGGGGGTCTCCTACGAGCAGTACTTC
CSAPGGRWGVSYEQYF
>few|TRBJ2-2|NA|TRBV10-3
TGTGCCATCAGAAACACCGGGGAGCTGTTTTTT
CAIRNTGELFF